Presented here are 5 T cell receptor beta chains from one specimen sequenced in a study of beta chain features in type 1 diabetes. cDNA synthesis used the whole RNA isolate, giving expressed TCRB sequences. Assay: immunoSEQ multiplex PCR; the TCRdb copy retains only in-frame clones and omits some. The repertoire holds approximately 170,000 clones, with almost 65% as singletons. What these receptors recognize is not known. Whole-study findings and limits: Among patients with Type 1 diabetes, TCRB CDR3s were moderately but significantly shorter in every one of the four CD4+ subsets.

The specimen sequenced was naive CD4+ T cells from blood. These receptors all stem from a man in his thirties or forties with type 1 diabetes.

J is TRBJ1-1 and V is TRBV29-1; a weak D match, TRBD1 (6 bases). The V gene's germline CDR1 is SQVTM and CDR2 ANQGSEA. The CDR3 covers 13 residues. Trimming left V 6 bases short and J 4 bases short, with 15 bases between. CDR3 bases: TGCAGCGTCTACAGGGCTAGTGGCACTGAAGCTTTCTTT. Its protein product is CSVYRASGTEAFF.

In regard to this clone: Other nucleotide sequences in the sample specify the same CDR3. This chain uses TRBV7-9 with TRBJ2-3; D gene ambiguous. Trimming stripped 0 bases from V and 2 bases from J, with 3 bases between. The CDR3 has 13 residues. The germline V gene has CDR1 SEHNR and CDR2 FQNEAQ (reference sequence). CDR3 DNA sequence: TGTGCCAGCAGCTTAGCTTCCACAGATACGCAGTATTTT. Protein sequence: CASSLASTDTQYF.

This sequence joins TRBV4-3 and TRBJ2-5; a weak D match, TRBD1 (5 bases). Looked up from germline, CDR1 is LGHNA and CDR2 is YSLEER. The V end was cut by 1 base, the J end by 3 bases, with 12 bases between. This CDR3 has 15 residues. CDR3 protein: CASSQAPTAEETQYF. The CDR3 coding sequence is TGCGCCAGCAGCCAAGCCCCGACAGCCGAAGAGACCCAGTACTTC.

The V call is TRBV7-9, the J call TRBJ2-5; D gene uncertain. The CDR3 loop spans 13 amino acids. Between the trimmed V and J ends, which lost 5 bases and 0 bases, there was a span of 7 bases. Per germline, CDR1 SEHNR and CDR2 FQNEAQ (reference sequence). Written as DNA, the CDR3 is TGTGCCAGCAGCACCCGGGACCAAGAGACCCAGTACTTC. As protein: CASSTRDQETQYF.

V usage is TRBV7-2 and J usage is TRBJ2-5, with D maybe TRBD2 (6 bases). Trimming stripped 6 bases from V and 13 bases from J, with 18 bases between. This CDR3 is built from 12 residues. CDR1 is SGHTA and CDR2 is FQGNSA in the germline V gene. The CDR3 is CASRASDLRPYF. DNA of the CDR3: TGTGCCAGCAGAGCTAGCGACCTGCGGCCGTACTTC. Full variable domain (outside the CDR3, taken from reference TRBV7-2 and TRBJ2-5): GAGVSQSPSNKVTEKGKDVELRCDPISGHTALYWYRQSLGQGLEFLIYFQGNSAPDKSGLPSDRFSAERTGGSVSTLTIQRTQQEDSAVYLCASRASDLRPYFGPGTRLLVL.